This is a list of T cell receptor beta chains from one sample in a study of T cell responses to AZD1222 COVID-19 vaccine. Profiling relied on immunoSEQ multiplex PCR, and the TCRdb table lists in-frame clones only, not all of them. The sample lists roughly 150,000 clones, about nine tenths seen once, with 1.6% in the top ten. Sequences were derived from peripheral blood, sampled on day 0 of AZD1222 vaccination. These receptors were collected from an adult in good health. Both conserved end residues are part of each CDR3. The order of the fields is J gene, D gene, V gene, clone size, CDR3 DNA, CDR3 protein. D genes are given only for firm matches. Clone size is stated in some rows and not others, as once, few, many or a class when expanded.

TRBJ2-4,TRBD1,TRBV19,-,TGTGCCAGTAGTAGCTCCGGGACAGGGGGCGCGAGTGCCAAAAACATTCAGTACTTC,CASSSSGTGGASAKNIQYF
TRBJ1-2,-,TRBV14,many,TGTGCCAGCAGCCATGGAGGATCCTATGGCTACACCTTC,CASSHGGSYGYTF
TRBJ2-5,-,TRBV3-1/TRBV3-2,-,TGTGCCAGCAGCCACAACTTCCAAGAGACCCAGTACTTC,CASSHNFQETQYF
TRBJ1-4,-,TRBV6-5,-,TGTGCCAGCAGTACTCGGGGCGCGAGTGAAAAACTGTTTTTT,CASSTRGASEKLFF
TRBJ1-3,-,TRBV6-5,-,TGTGCCAGCAGAATGAGCTCTGGAAACACCATATATTTT,CASRMSSGNTIYF
TRBJ2-1,TRBD2,TRBV13,-,TGTGCCAGCAGCAATTCACTCACTAGCGGGAGCAGTAATGAGCAGTTCTTC,CASSNSLTSGSSNEQFF
TRBJ2-7,TRBD1,TRBV5-1,-,TGCGCCAGTCGTACCGGGACAGCACCTTACGAGCAGTACTTC,CASRTGTAPYEQYF
TRBJ2-2,TRBD1,TRBV6-5,once,TGTGCCAGCACCTACAGGGGATCCGGGGAGCTGTTTTTT,CASTYRGSGELFF
TRBJ1-4,TRBD1,TRBV30,-,TGTGCCTGGAGTGCCGGACAGGGGGCAACTAATGAAAAACTGTTTTTT,CAWSAGQGATNEKLFF
TRBJ2-7,TRBD1,TRBV5-4,few,TGTGCCAGCAGCCAACCGGGACAGACCTACGAGCAGTACTTC,CASSQPGQTYEQYF
TRBJ1-1,TRBD1,TRBV18,-,TGTGCCAGCTCACCACCAGGACAGGGGGTTTATGAAGCTTTCTTT,CASSPPGQGVYEAFF
TRBJ2-2,-,TRBV30,-,TGTGCCTGGAAACCCTGGGGCGGGGAGCTGTTTTTT,CAWKPWGGELFF
TRBJ1-6,-,TRBV7-9,-,TGTGCCAGCAGCCAGGACAGCGGGGGATTTAATTCACCCCTCCACTTT,CASSQDSGGFNSPLHF
TRBJ1-2,-,TRBV29-1,-,TGCAGCGGAGCGACTACATGGGGCTACACCTTC,CSGATTWGYTF
TRBJ1-2,-,TRBV7-2,once,TGTGCCAGCAGCTTAGTATTAAATTCGTGCCTTTCCTATGGCTACACCTTC,CASSLVLNSCLSYGYTF
TRBJ1-5,-,TRBV28,-,TGTGCCAGCAGTTCAAACCCGGGGTCCCAGCATTTT,CASSSNPGSQHF
TRBJ2-7,-,TRBV5-1,once,TGCGCCAGCAGCTCCTCCGGGATTTCCTACGAGCAGTACTTC,CASSSSGISYEQYF
TRBJ1-5,-,TRBV4-1,-,TGCGCCAGCAGCAGTAGCTGGGCCTGGGGCAATCAGCCCCAGCATTTT,CASSSSWAWGNQPQHF
TRBJ2-2,-,TRBV27,-,TGTGCCAGCAGTCCAAGACAGATTCCCGGGGAGCTGTTTTTT,CASSPRQIPGELFF
TRBJ1-5,-,TRBV6-2/TRBV6-3,-,TGTGCCAGCAGCTCCCTTATAGTTTATAGCAATCAGCCCCAGCATTTT,CASSSLIVYSNQPQHF
TRBJ1-2,TRBD1,TRBV9,-,TGTGCCAGCAGCCCCCGGGGAGACAGGGGGTTAGGTGGCTACACCTTC,CASSPRGDRGLGGYTF
TRBJ2-3,TRBD2,TRBV7-6,-,TGTGCCAGCAGCCCAGAGCGGGAGGCTGCAGATACGCAGTATTTT,CASSPEREAADTQYF
TRBJ1-1,-,TRBV11-2,few,TGTGCCAGCAGCCCGCTTTGGCAGGATGGGGATGGGGCTTTCTTT,CASSPLWQDGDGAFF
TRBJ2-2,-,TRBV5-1,-,TGCGCCAGCAGCCCAAGGGCGGATACGAACACCGGGGAGCTGTTTTTT,CASSPRADTNTGELFF
TRBJ1-6,TRBD1,TRBV6-1,-,TGTGCCAGCAGTGAAGAACAGGGGTTGCGTAATTCACCCCTCCACTTT,CASSEEQGLRNSPLHF
TRBJ2-2,TRBD2,TRBV11-2,once,TGTGCCAGCAGCTTACCCACGGGAGGCACCGGGGAGCTGTTTTTT,CASSLPTGGTGELFF
TRBJ1-3,-,TRBV7-2,-,TGTGCCAGCAGCTTTGTAAGCGCAGAAGGAAACACCATATATTTT,CASSFVSAEGNTIYF
TRBJ2-2,-,TRBV3-1/TRBV3-2,-,TGTGCCAGCAGCCCCTACAGGGACGCCGGGGAGCTGTTTTTT,CASSPYRDAGELFF
TRBJ1-5,-,TRBV18,-,TGTGCCAGCTCACCACCTGTCGGGCAGGGAAACCAGCCCCAGCATTTT,CASSPPVGQGNQPQHF
TRBJ1-2,-,TRBV5-1,few,TGCGCCAGCAGCTTGGATGGCAAAGGCTACACCTTC,CASSLDGKGYTF
TRBJ1-1,TRBD1,TRBV4-2,-,TGTGCCAGCAGCCTTTCCGGACAGGCGGGCACTGAAGCTTTCTTT,CASSLSGQAGTEAFF
TRBJ2-6,-,TRBV12-5,-,TGTGCTAGTGGTGCACCGGGCCTCTCTGGGGCCAACGTCCTGACTTTC,CASGAPGLSGANVLTF
TRBJ1-4,-,TRBV2,-,TGTGCCAGCAACTCAGGGAATGAAAAACTGTTTTTT,CASNSGNEKLFF
TRBJ1-4,-,TRBV11-2,-,TGTGCCAGCAGCTCTAACGTCGTCAGGCATGAAAAACTGTTTTTT,CASSSNVVRHEKLFF
TRBJ2-1,-,TRBV27,-,TGTGCCAGCAGTTTCGGCGCCAGGGGAACCTACAATGAGCAGTTCTTC,CASSFGARGTYNEQFF
TRBJ2-3,-,TRBV2,-,TGTGCCAGCAACCCGGATACTAGCACAGATACGCAGTATTTT,CASNPDTSTDTQYF
TRBJ2-1,-,TRBV5-6,once,TGTGCCAGCAGCTTGGACCGGGCGGATGAGCAGTTCTTC,CASSLDRADEQFF
TRBJ2-7,TRBD2,TRBV19,-,TGTGCCAGTAGTATAGGAGGCTCTGGGCTAGCGGGGGGCCCAACGTCCTACGAGCAGTACTTC,CASSIGGSGLAGGPTSYEQYF
TRBJ1-3,-,TRBV7-9,-,TGTGCCAGCAACCACTTGCTGCGCGCTGGAAACACCATATATTTT,CASNHLLRAGNTIYF
TRBJ1-4,-,TRBV5-5,-,TGTGCCAGCAGCATCACCGGGACACCGAATGAAAAACTGTTTTTT,CASSITGTPNEKLFF
TRBJ2-7,-,TRBV19,-,TGTGCCAGTAGTGGGGAGAGCTACGAGCAGTACTTC,CASSGESYEQYF
TRBJ2-3,-,TRBV19,-,TGTGCCAGTAGTATAAGTGTCACAGATACGCAGTATTTT,CASSISVTDTQYF
TRBJ1-4,-,TRBV7-3,-,TGTGCCAGCAGCTCCCCTACTACGACTAATGAAAAACTGTTTTTT,CASSSPTTTNEKLFF
TRBJ2-2,-,TRBV9,-,TGTGCCAGCAGCGTCTCGATTGCACTCTTCACCGGGGAGCTGTTTTTT,CASSVSIALFTGELFF
TRBJ2-3,-,TRBV12-5,-,TGTGCTAGTGGTTTAGGGGCTCTTATGGGGAGCACAGATACGCAGTATTTT,CASGLGALMGSTDTQYF
TRBJ1-4,-,TRBV5-6,-,TGTGCCAGCAGCATCCGGGGCTTGCCCACGTCGACTAATGAAAAACTGTTTTTT,CASSIRGLPTSTNEKLFF
TRBJ2-7,TRBD2,TRBV6-5,once,TGTGCCAGCAGATACACCGGACAGCGGGGGTCCTACGAGCAGTACTTC,CASRYTGQRGSYEQYF
TRBJ2-7,-,TRBV27,-,TGTGCCAGCAGTTTAGGGGTAATTGGGGGAGGCCCCCTCCACGAGCAGTACTTC,CASSLGVIGGGPLHEQYF
TRBJ2-7,TRBD1,TRBV27,-,TGTGCCAGCAGGGACCCCGGGACAGGGGGTCGCGAGCAGTACTTC,CASRDPGTGGREQYF
TRBJ2-1,-,TRBV12-5,-,TGTGCTAGTGGTTTGGTGGGCGGGGGCCCCTACAATGAGCAGTTCTTC,CASGLVGGGPYNEQFF
TRBJ1-5,-,TRBV19,-,TGTGCCAGTGAGGACAGCGTAAATCAGCCCCAGCATTTT,CASEDSVNQPQHF
TRBJ2-1,TRBD2,TRBV2,-,TGTGCCAGCAGCAGGGGACTAGCGAGCCACAATGAGCAGTTCTTC,CASSRGLASHNEQFF
TRBJ1-5,-,TRBV5-8,-,TGTGCCAGCAGCTTAGTAGGAAATAGCAATCAGCCCCAGCATTTT,CASSLVGNSNQPQHF
TRBJ1-1,-,TRBV7-3,-,TGTGCCAGCAGCTTAGGCTCGGCTGAAGCTTTCTTT,CASSLGSAEAFF